This T cell receptor (beta chain) was observed in a study of T cells in Graves' hyperthyroidism and ophthalmopathy. This CDR3 has 13 residues. V was trimmed by 6 bases and J by 4 bases, leaving 12 bases between them. Researchers took RNA transcripts and amplified the TCR beta CDR3 regions from them. The TCR CDR3 was amplified in a first-round RT-PCR using the HTBI primer set. TCRdb called the multiplex PCR reads again in MiXCR, with one record for every CDR3 protein. The top ten clones hold around 23% of a sample with 300,000 to 400,000 distinct CDR3 sequences, around 14% of them seen once. This receptor was identified in a woman aged 25-40 years with Graves' hyperthyroidism. What was sequenced was blood. This sequence joins TRBV12-3 or TRBV12-4 and TRBJ2-5; D is perhaps TRBD1 (6 bases). CDR3 protein: CASSRDTGETQYF. The CDR3 coding sequence is TGTGCCAGCAGCCGGGACACTGGAGAGACCCAGTACTTC.